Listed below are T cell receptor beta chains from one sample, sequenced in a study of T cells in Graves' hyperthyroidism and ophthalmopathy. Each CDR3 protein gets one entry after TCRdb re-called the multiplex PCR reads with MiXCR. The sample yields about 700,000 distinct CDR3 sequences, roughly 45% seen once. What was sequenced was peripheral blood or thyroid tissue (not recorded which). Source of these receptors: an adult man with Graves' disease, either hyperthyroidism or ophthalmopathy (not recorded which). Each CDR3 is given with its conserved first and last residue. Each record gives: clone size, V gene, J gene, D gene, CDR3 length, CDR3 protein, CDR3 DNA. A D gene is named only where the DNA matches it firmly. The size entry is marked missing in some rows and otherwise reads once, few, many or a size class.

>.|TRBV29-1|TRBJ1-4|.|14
CSVGRDTTNEKLFF
TGCAGCGTTGGGCGGGATACAACTAATGAAAAACTGTTTTTT
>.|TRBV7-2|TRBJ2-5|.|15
CASRRPGRAQETQYF
TGTGCCAGCAGACGCCCGGGGCGGGCCCAAGAGACCCAGTACTTC
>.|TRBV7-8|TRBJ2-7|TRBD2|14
CASSRGGSAYEQYF
TGTGCCAGCAGCCGGGGGGGCAGCGCCTACGAGCAGTACTTC
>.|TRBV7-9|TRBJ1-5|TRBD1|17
CASSDNPTGGPHQPQHF
TGTGCCAGCAGCGATAACCCGACAGGGGGTCCCCATCAGCCCCAGCATTTT
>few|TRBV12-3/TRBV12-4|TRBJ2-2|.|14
CASSETGGHGELFF
TGTGCCAGCAGTGAGACTGGGGGGCACGGGGAGCTGTTTTTT
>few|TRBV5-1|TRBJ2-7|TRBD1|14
CATSGQPDSYEQYF
TGCGCCACCTCGGGACAGCCGGACTCCTACGAGCAGTACTTC
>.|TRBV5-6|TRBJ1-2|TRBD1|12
CASGGQGNGYTF
TGTGCCAGCGGGGGACAGGGGAATGGCTACACCTTC
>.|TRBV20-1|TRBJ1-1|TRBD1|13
CSAWDRGNTEAFF
TGCAGTGCTTGGGACAGAGGAAACACTGAAGCTTTCTTT
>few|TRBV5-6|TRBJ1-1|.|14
CASSLIRGDTEAFF
TGTGCCAGCAGCTTAATCAGGGGAGACACTGAAGCTTTCTTT
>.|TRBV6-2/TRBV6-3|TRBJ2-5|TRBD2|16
CASSYTSGFYQETQYF
TGTGCCAGCAGTTACACTAGCGGGTTCTACCAAGAGACCCAGTACTTC
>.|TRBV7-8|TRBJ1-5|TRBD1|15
CASSMDRGVNQPQHF
TGTGCCAGCAGCATGGACAGGGGGGTCAATCAGCCCCAGCATTTT
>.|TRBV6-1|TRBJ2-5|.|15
CASSKRTDFQETQYF
TGTGCCAGCAGTAAACGGACAGACTTTCAAGAGACCCAGTACTTC
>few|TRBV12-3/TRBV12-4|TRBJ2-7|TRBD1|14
CASQWTGGMNEQYF
TGTGCCAGCCAATGGACAGGGGGGATGAACGAGCAGTACTTC
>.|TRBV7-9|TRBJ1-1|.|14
CASSLWQGLPEAFF
TGTGCCAGCAGCTTATGGCAGGGTCTTCCCGAGGCTTTCTTT
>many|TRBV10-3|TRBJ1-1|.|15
CAISYGPGANTEAFF
TGTGCCATCAGTTACGGACCGGGGGCGAACACTGAAGCTTTCTTT
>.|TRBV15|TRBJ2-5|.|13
CATSSVLGETQYF
TGTGCCACCAGCAGCGTCCTGGGAGAGACCCAGTACTTC
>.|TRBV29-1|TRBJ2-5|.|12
CSVEEGRRTQYF
TGCAGCGTTGAAGAGGGCCGCCGGACCCAGTACTTC
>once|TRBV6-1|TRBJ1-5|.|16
CASSEVGGLLDQPQHF
TGTGCCAGCAGTGAAGTGGGGGGACTCTTGGATCAGCCCCAGCATTTT
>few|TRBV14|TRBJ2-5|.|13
CASSQDVRETQYF
TGTGCCAGCAGCCAAGATGTGAGAGAGACCCAGTACTTC
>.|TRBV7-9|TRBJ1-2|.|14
CASSLDGIIYGYTF
TGTGCCAGCAGCTTAGATGGCATAATCTATGGCTACACCTTC
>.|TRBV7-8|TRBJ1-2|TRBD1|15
CASSLAAGGKYGYTF
TGTGCCAGCAGCTTAGCGGCAGGGGGCAAATATGGCTACACCTTC
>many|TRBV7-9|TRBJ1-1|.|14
CASGAGQDTTEAFF
TGTGCCAGCGGGGCCGGACAAGACACCACTGAAGCTTTCTTT
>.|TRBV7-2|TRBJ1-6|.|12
CARAGGDSPLHF
TGTGCCCGGGCTGGGGGCGATTCACCCCTCCACTTT
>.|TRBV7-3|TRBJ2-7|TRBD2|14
CAGKGLAGAYEQYF
TGTGCCGGTAAGGGACTAGCGGGAGCCTACGAGCAGTACTTC
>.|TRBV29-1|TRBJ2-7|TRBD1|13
CSVEDRGDYEQYF
TGCAGCGTAGAGGACAGGGGGGACTACGAGCAGTACTTC
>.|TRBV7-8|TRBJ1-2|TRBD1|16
CASSLSPGQGANGYTF
TGTGCCAGCAGCCTATCCCCGGGACAGGGGGCGAATGGCTACACCTTC
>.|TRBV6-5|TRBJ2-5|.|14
CASSYASVRETQDF
TGTGCCAGCAGTTACGCCAGCGTACGAGAGACCCAGGACTTC
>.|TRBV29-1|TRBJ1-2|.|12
CSLAGQAYGYTF
TGCAGCTTAGCCGGGCAGGCCTATGGCTACACCTTC
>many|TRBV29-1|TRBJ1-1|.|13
CSVSGPGGAEAFF
TGCAGCGTGTCCGGACCGGGTGGCGCTGAAGCTTTCTTT
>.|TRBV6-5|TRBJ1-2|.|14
CASSYRGRSYGYTF
TGTGCCAGCAGTTACCGTGGACGGAGCTATGGCTACACCTTC
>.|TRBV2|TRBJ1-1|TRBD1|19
CASSEAIRDRGTRNTEAFF
TGTGCCAGCAGTGAAGCGATCCGGGACAGGGGAACCAGAAACACTGAAGCTTTCTTT
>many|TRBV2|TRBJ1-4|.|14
CASRAGALEEKLFF
TGTGCCAGCAGGGCAGGGGCCCTGGAAGAAAAACTGTTTTTT
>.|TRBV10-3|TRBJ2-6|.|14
CAISERAGANVLTF
TGTGCCATCAGTGAAAGGGCTGGGGCCAACGTCCTGACTTTC
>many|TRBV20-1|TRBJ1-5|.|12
CSARSSSQPQHF
TGCAGTGCTAGATCGAGTAGTCAGCCCCAGCATTTT
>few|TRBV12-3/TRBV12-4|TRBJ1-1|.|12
CASSLAPPEAFF
TGTGCCAGCAGTTTAGCTCCCCCTGAAGCTTTCTTT
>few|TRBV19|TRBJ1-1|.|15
CASSILLHLPEAAFF
TGTGCCAGTAGTATCCTCCTCCACCTCCCAGAGGCAGCTTTCTTT
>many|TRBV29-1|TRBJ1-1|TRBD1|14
CSVDPTGLNTEAFF
TGCAGCGTTGATCCGACAGGGCTGAACACTGAAGCTTTCTTT
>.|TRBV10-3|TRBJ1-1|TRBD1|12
CAIRTGKGEAFF
TGTGCCATCAGGACAGGGAAAGGGGAAGCTTTCTTT
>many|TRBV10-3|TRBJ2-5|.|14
CAISDGAGEETQYF
TGTGCCATCAGTGACGGGGCAGGGGAAGAGACCCAGTACTTC
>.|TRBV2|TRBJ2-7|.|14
CASTLLEASHEQYF
TGTGCCAGCACTCTACTGGAGGCGAGCCACGAGCAGTACTTC
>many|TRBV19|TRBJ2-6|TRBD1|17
CASSQTGGQDGANVLTF
TGTGCCAGTAGTCAGACAGGGGGCCAGGATGGGGCCAACGTCCTGACTTTC
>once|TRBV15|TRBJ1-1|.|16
CATSRDQGTLNTEAFF
TGTGCCACCAGCAGAGATCAGGGGACCTTGAACACTGAAGCTTTCTTT
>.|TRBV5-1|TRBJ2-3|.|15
CASSSAPSTRDTQYF
TGCGCCAGCAGCTCAGCACCCTCAACACGAGATACGCAGTATTTT
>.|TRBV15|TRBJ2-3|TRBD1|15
CATSPRDRSTDTQYF
TGTGCCACCAGTCCCCGGGACAGGTCAACAGATACGCAGTATTTT
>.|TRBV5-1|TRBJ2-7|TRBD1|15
CATTGGTGGSGEQYF
TGCGCCACCACCGGCGGGACAGGGGGTTCCGGGGAGCAGTACTTC
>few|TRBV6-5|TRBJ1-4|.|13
CASSYSSEGKLFF
TGTGCCAGCAGTTACTCGAGTGAGGGAAAACTGTTTTTT
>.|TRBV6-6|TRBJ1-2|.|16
CASSYSDTGFNYGYTF
TGTGCCAGCAGTTATTCCGATACAGGGTTTAACTATGGCTACACCTTC
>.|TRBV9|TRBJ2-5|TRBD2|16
CASSVLGAGGEETQYF
TGTGCCAGCAGCGTATTAGGAGCGGGGGGAGAAGAGACCCAGTACTTC